The clone carrying this T cell receptor beta chain was seen just once. Clones were read by immunoSEQ multiplex PCR, and TCRdb kept only the in-frame ones, dropping some. Counted here are 100,000 to 150,000 clones, around four fifths occurring once; the ten biggest clones make up 4.5% to 6%. This entry comes from a study of blood T cell repertoires in COVID-19. Looking at the study overall: Sites across the United States, Italy and Spain contributed samples from acute and convalescent COVID-19. The cDNA or gDNA used as material had been derived from T cells, B-cell-depleted T cells, or PBMCs.

This clonotype originated in a man older than 75 with COVID-19, enrolled during active disease. The sequencing sample was made of peripheral blood.

CDR3 DNA: TGTGCAACCGGGACTAGTGGAGCAGATACGCAGTATTTT. Protein: CATGTSGADTQYF. V and J are TRBV7-2 and TRBJ2-3; 8 bases fit TRBD2. From germline, CDR1 is SGHTA and CDR2 FQGNSA. The CDR3 is made up of 13 amino acids.